The TCR beta chain under discussion was sequenced for a study of T cell responses to AZD1222 COVID-19 vaccine. Remarks on this clone: Its antigen is unknown.

General study findings and limits: Only a handful of people who got AZD1222 tested seropositive at baseline. Without day 14 samples, only post-peak T cell repertoires were studied.

The assay was immunoSEQ multiplex PCR, and TCRdb's table has in-frame clones only and misses some. The repertoire holds around 130,000 clones, about 86% seen once, with roughly an eighth in the top ten. This clonotype originated in an adult in good health. The material sequenced was peripheral blood, taken on day 0 of AZD1222 vaccination.

The CDR3 nucleotides are TGTGCCAGCAGCCAAATTCTAGACAGCTATGGCTACACCTTC. As protein: CASSQILDSYGYTF. The V call is TRBV5-5, the J call TRBJ1-2; a possible D gene is TRBD1 (5 bases). Germline-derived CDR1 and CDR2 are SGHKS and YYEKEE (reference sequence). V was trimmed by 4 bases and J by 4 bases, leaving 14 bases between them. The CDR3 has 14 amino acids. Full variable domain (outside the CDR3, taken from reference TRBV5-5 and TRBJ1-2): DAGVTQSPTHLIKTRGQQVTLRCSPISGHKSVSWYQQVLGQGPQFIFQYYEKEERGRGNFPDRFSARQFPNYSSELNVNALLLGDSALYLCASSQILDSYGYTFGSGTRLTVV.